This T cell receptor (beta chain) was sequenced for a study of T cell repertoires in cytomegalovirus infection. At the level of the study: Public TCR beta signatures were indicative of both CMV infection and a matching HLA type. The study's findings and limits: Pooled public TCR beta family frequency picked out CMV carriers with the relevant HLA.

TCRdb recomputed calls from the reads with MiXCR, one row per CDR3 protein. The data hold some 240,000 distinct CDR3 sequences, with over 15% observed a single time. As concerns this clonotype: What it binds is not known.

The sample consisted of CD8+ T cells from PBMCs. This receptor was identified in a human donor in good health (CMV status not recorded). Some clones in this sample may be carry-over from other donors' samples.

The CDR3 here is CASSLASLGGNSPLHF. CDR3 coding DNA: TGTGCCAGCAGCTTAGCCAGCCTCGGGGGTAATTCACCCCTCCACTTT. The chain couples TRBV7-9 to TRBJ1-6; TRBD1 is a possible D gene (5 bases). CDR1 is SEHNR and CDR2 is FQNEAQ in the germline V gene (reference sequence). V was trimmed by 0 bases and J by 6 bases, leaving 12 bases between them. CDR3 size: 16 residues.